These 27 T cell receptor beta chains came from one sample sequenced in a study of blood T cell repertoires in COVID-19. Using immunoSEQ multiplex PCR, the repertoire was profiled, and TCRdb retains in-frame clones only, with some absent. Among 150,000 to 180,000 clones listed, 85% to 90% were seen once. Sequencing used peripheral blood. The receptors derive from a woman between 40 and 50 years old with acute or convalescent COVID-19.

The chain couples TRBV19 to TRBJ2-1; 8 nucleotides agree with TRBD2. V trimming: 0 bases; J trimming: 7 bases; junction bases outside the gene matches: 5. The CDR3 has 15 residues. Germline V gene data show CDR1 as LNHDA and CDR2 as SQIVND (reference sequence). The CDR3 region is CASSIDPGLVNEQFF. Written as DNA, the CDR3 is TGTGCCAGTAGTATAGATCCGGGACTAGTGAATGAGCAGTTCTTC.

The chain combines TRBV19 with TRBJ1-5, with D possibly matching TRBD1 (6 bases). In germline, CDR1 is LNHDA, CDR2 SQIVND (reference sequence). Trimming pared 6 bases from V and 3 bases from J, leaving 12 bases between. The CDR3 totals 14 residues. CDR3 in DNA: TGTGCCAGTAGCTACAGGGAGTACAATCAGCCCCAGCATTTT. It codes for CASSYREYNQPQHF.

The chain links TRBV9 to TRBJ2-1; maybe TRBD1 (6 bases). This CDR3 has 15 amino acids. The V gene lost 0 bases and the J gene lost 3 bases, with 10 bases spanning the gap. Germline V gene data show CDR1 as SGDLS and CDR2 as YYNGEE. CDR3 in DNA: TGTGCCAGCAGCGTAGGCAGGGGTTACTACAATGAGCAGTTCTTC. It yields the protein CASSVGRGYYNEQFF.

Written as DNA, the CDR3 is TGTGCCAGCAGCTTAGATGAAGGGGGAAGTTATGGCTACACCTTC. Translating it yields CASSLDEGGSYGYTF. The V gene is TRBV7-8, the J gene TRBJ1-2, with D possibly matching TRBD1 (6 bases). CDR3 size: 15 residues. V lost 1 base, J lost 5 bases, and 14 bases lay in between. Germline V lookup: CDR1 SGHVS, CDR2 FQNEAQ.

V and J are TRBV11-3 and TRBJ2-1, with 10 nucleotides matching TRBD1. Trimming removed 7 bases from V and 6 bases from J; junction bases left unmatched: 9. Germline V gene sequence: CDR1 SGHNT, CDR2 YENEEA. This CDR3 region has 15 residues. CDR3 bases: TGTGCCAGCAAGCGGGGACAGGGGTTAGGCAATGAGCAGTTCTTC. The encoded protein is CASKRGQGLGNEQFF.

The chain combines TRBV6-5 with TRBJ2-1; possible D gene TRBD1, 6 bases. The germline V gene encodes CDR1 MNHEY and CDR2 SVGAGI. Trimming removed 6 bases from V and 1 base from J, with 13 bases in between. The CDR3 loop spans 15 amino acids. In DNA form, the CDR3 reads TGTGCCAGCAGCAGGGGCGATCTTTCCTACAATGAGCAGTTCTTC. It encodes CASSRGDLSYNEQFF.

The V gene is TRBV19, the J gene TRBJ1-5, with 7 bases aligning to TRBD1. Germline V gene lookup returns CDR1 LNHDA and CDR2 SQIVND (reference sequence). This CDR3 is built from 15 residues. Trimming at V came to 4 bases and at J to 1 base, leaving 4 bases not matched to a gene. The CDR3 loop reads CASSNYRGSNQPQHF. The CDR3 DNA reads TGTGCCAGTAGTAACTACAGGGGCAGCAATCAGCCCCAGCATTTT.

The rearrangement joins TRBV29-1 to TRBJ2-3; TRBD1 is a possible D gene (6 bases). Germline V lookup: CDR1 SQVTM, CDR2 ANQGSEA. CDR3 length: 12 residues. V was shortened by 7 bases and J by 6 bases, with 14 bases between the two germline ends. CDR3 sequence: CSARQALDTQYF. CDR3 in DNA: TGCAGCGCCAGACAGGCGTTGGATACGCAGTATTTT.

The chain joins TRBV29-1 to TRBJ2-2; 9 nucleotides match TRBD1. The CDR3 extends over 18 amino acids. Losses at the gene ends were 0 bases for V and 6 bases for J; bases not matched to a gene: 14. Germline CDR1 and CDR2: SQVTM and ANQGSEA. The CDR3 region is CSVEDRGTGRLVPGELFF. The CDR3 coding sequence is TGCAGCGTTGAAGATCGAGGGACAGGGAGATTGGTTCCCGGGGAGCTGTTTTTT.

The chain uses TRBV11-2 and TRBJ1-2; D gene ambiguous. The V gene's germline CDR1 is SGHAT and CDR2 FQNNGV. V lost 5 bases and J lost 4, with 17 bases in between. There are 15 residues in the CDR3. The CDR3 DNA reads as TGTGCCAGCAGCCTCCCACGGGGAGGAAGCTATGGCTACACCTTC. The encoded protein is CASSLPRGGSYGYTF.

The chain uses TRBV11-3 and TRBJ2-3, with D uncertain. Germline V CDR1 and CDR2: SGHNT, YENEEA. Trimming shortened V by 5 bases and J by 0 bases, and 12 bases separated the two germline ends. The CDR3 covers 15 residues. The CDR3, as DNA: TGTGCCAGCAGCCCCCCCGCCTATAGCACAGATACGCAGTATTTT. This sequence encodes CASSPPAYSTDTQYF. Full variable domain (missing parts from reference TRBV11-3 and TRBJ2-3): EAGVVQSPRYKIIEKKQPVAFWCNPISGHNTLYWYLQNLGQGPELLIRYENEEAVDDSQLPKDRFSAERLKGVDSTLKIQPAELGDSAVYLCASSPPAYSTDTQYFGPGTRLTVL.

The J gene is TRBJ2-2, the V gene TRBV25-1; D possibly corresponds to TRBD1 (6 bases). The CDR3 runs to 15 residues. Germline V gene data show CDR1 as MGHDK and CDR2 as SYGVNS. Trimming cost V 3 bases and J 1 base, with 9 bases left between them. The CDR3 loop is CASSDDRQNTGELFF. The CDR3 DNA reads TGTGCCAGCAGTGATGACAGGCAGAACACCGGGGAGCTGTTTTTT.

Written as DNA, the CDR3 is TGTGCCAGTAATTGGGGGGGGAACTCACCCCTCCACTTT. Protein product: CASNWGGNSPLHF. The chain uses TRBV19 and TRBJ1-6; D is perhaps TRBD1 (5 bases). The CDR3 covers 13 residues. CDR1 is LNHDA and CDR2 is SQIVND in the germline V gene (reference sequence). Trimming took off 7 bases at V and 10 bases at J, with 14 bases between the two ends. The whole variable domain, remainder taken from reference TRBV19 and TRBJ1-6, is DGGITQSPKYLFRKEGQNVTLSCEQNLNHDAMYWYRQDPGQGLRLIYYSQIVNDFQKGDIAEGYSVSREKKESFPLTVTSAQKNPTAFYLCASNWGGNSPLHFGNGTRLTVT.

The V gene is TRBV7-9, the J gene TRBJ1-1; 11 positions match TRBD1. Unmatched junction bases numbered 2, after V lost 3 bases and J lost 5 bases. There are 14 residues in the CDR3. Germline-derived CDR1 and CDR2 are SEHNR and FQNEAQ (reference sequence). CDR3 region: CASSFGQGATEAFF. CDR3 sequence (DNA): TGTGCCAGCAGCTTTGGACAGGGGGCAACTGAAGCTTTCTTT.

The chain employs TRBV23-1 and TRBJ1-1, with 9 bases that match TRBD1. TRBV23-1 is given ORF status, its function remaining uncertain. The trim removed 8 bases at V and 1 base at J, leaving 5 bases unmatched. CDR3 length: 14 residues. In DNA form, the CDR3 reads TGCGCCAGCCATAACAGGGGGCCGAACACTGAAGCTTTCTTT. Translated: CASHNRGPNTEAFF.

This chain joins TRBV4-1 and TRBJ2-1, with D possibly TRBD2 on 6 matching bases. Germline values: CDR1 MGHRA, CDR2 YSYEKL. V lost 6 bases and J lost 7, with 16 bases in between. The CDR3 has 14 residues. The CDR3 DNA reads TGCGCCAGCAGGTACGCTGCCGGGAGTAATGAGCAGTTCTTC. It translates to CASRYAAGSNEQFF.

This clone appeared once. This chain joins TRBV15 and TRBJ2-3; TRBD2 might be the D (6 bases). The CDR3 has 14 residues. Germline V gene sequence: CDR1 LNHNV, CDR2 YYDKDF (reference sequence). V lost 0 bases, J lost 4 bases, and 8 bases lay in between. For the CDR3, the DNA is TGTGCCACCAGCAGAGACGGGAGCCCAGATACGCAGTATTTT. Encoded protein: CATSRDGSPDTQYF.

The chain recombines TRBV30 with TRBJ1-6; maybe TRBD1 (6 bases). Per germline, CDR1 GTSNPN and CDR2 SVGIG (reference sequence). This CDR3 has 16 amino acids. With 0 bases removed from V and 4 bases from J, the gap between germline ends came to 13 bases. The CDR3 here is CAWSVPLGQYNSPLHF. For the CDR3, the DNA is TGTGCCTGGAGTGTACCTCTAGGACAGTATAATTCACCCCTCCACTTT.

The V gene is TRBV11-3, the J gene TRBJ1-1; 8 nucleotides line up with TRBD1. Germline lookup yields CDR1 SGHNT and CDR2 YENEEA. V was pared by 3 bases and J by 8 bases, with 5 bases of the junction left unmatched. This CDR3 spans 13 amino acids. CDR3 amino acids: CASSFSGQGEAFF. In DNA form, the CDR3 reads TGTGCCAGCAGCTTCAGCGGACAGGGAGAAGCTTTCTTT.

This clone was observed a few times. CDR3 residues: CASSLALGATSYEQYF. The CDR3 nucleotides read TGCGCCAGCAGCTTGGCCCTCGGAGCTACCTCCTACGAGCAGTACTTC. The chain couples TRBV5-1 to TRBJ2-7; D is undetermined. V was pared by 0 bases and J by 0 bases, with 13 bases between. From germline, CDR1 is SGHRS and CDR2 YFSETQ. The CDR3 covers 16 residues.

The J gene is TRBJ1-2, the V gene TRBV11-2, with D possibly being TRBD1 (6 bases). Trimming shortened V by 3 bases and J by 5 bases, and 16 bases separated the two germline ends. The CDR3 runs 15 residues. Germline lookup yields CDR1 SGHAT and CDR2 FQNNGV. Here the CDR3 reads CASSFVGGWWYGYTF. The CDR3 DNA reads TGTGCCAGCAGCTTCGTTGGGGGCTGGTGGTATGGCTACACCTTC.

This clone was found many times. V and J are TRBV6-5 and TRBJ1-5, with D perhaps TRBD1 (5 bases). The ends were cut back, 6 bases at V and 6 bases at J, with 12 bases in the middle. In germline, CDR1 is MNHEY, CDR2 SVGAGI. The CDR3 spans 13 residues. The CDR3 spells CASRTTGGQPQHF. CDR3 in DNA: TGTGCCAGCAGGACCACGGGGGGTCAGCCCCAGCATTTT.

Note on this clone: One junction end does not reproduce the germline sequence, and a read error may be involved. V gene TRBV7-7 combines with J gene TRBJ2-2, with 7 bases matching TRBD1. The CDR3 covers 19 residues. Germline lookup yields CDR1 SSHAT and CDR2 FNYEAQ (reference sequence). CDR3 sequence reads: CASSFGTKTGEIPTGELFF. Here the CDR3 DNA reads TGTGCTAGCAGCTTCGGAACAAAAACAGGGGAAATTCCCACCGGGGAGCTGTTTTTT.

The gene calls are TRBV5-4 and TRBJ2-2; 10 nucleotides match TRBD1. V was pared by 4 bases and J by 2 bases, with 5 bases of the junction left unmatched. Germline CDR1 reads SGHNT; CDR2 reads YYREEE (reference sequence). The CDR3 length is 16 residues. The CDR3 protein is CASSPRTGGNTGELFF. The CDR3 DNA reads as TGTGCCAGCAGCCCTCGGACAGGGGGAAACACCGGGGAGCTGTTTTTT.

V is TRBV28 and J is TRBJ1-2, with 8 bases fitting TRBD1. The CDR3 contains 14 residues. Germline loops: CDR1 MDHEN, CDR2 SYDVKM. The V gene end was trimmed by 6 bases and the J gene end by 5 bases; junction bases not matched to a gene: 8. The CDR3 region has the DNA TGTGCCAGCAGGCAGGGGGCGTTTGCTTATGGCTACACCTTC. Protein sequence: CASRQGAFAYGYTF.

The chain joins TRBV11-3 to TRBJ2-2, with a possible D match to TRBD2 (6 bases). This CDR3 is built from 14 residues. The germline V gene has CDR1 SGHNT and CDR2 YENEEA. V gave up 8 bases and J gave up 2 bases, with 12 bases separating them. In DNA, the CDR3 is TGTGCCAGCGGGAGGTTGCTAAACACCGGGGAGCTGTTTTTT. The encoded protein is CASGRLLNTGELFF.

The V call is TRBV6-4, the J call TRBJ2-5; a weak D match, TRBD1 (6 bases). Trimming removed 8 bases at V and 3 bases at J, with 13 bases between. Germline values: CDR1 MRHNA, CDR2 SNTAGT. CDR3 length equals 13 residues. DNA for the CDR3: TGTGCCAGCTCCCGACAGGCGGAAGAGACCCAGTACTTC. This encodes CASSRQAEETQYF.